This T cell receptor (beta chain) was profiled in a study of cytomegalovirus exposure and HLA in healthy donors. Researchers ran the PCR with 60 Vbeta and 13 Jbeta primers. Data came from immunoSEQ multiplex PCR; TCRdb stores just in-frame clones and leaves some out. Its clone listing holds 100,000 to 150,000 clones. Concerning this clone itself: Its antigen is as yet unknown.

Regarding the study as a whole: TCR sequences were mostly rare, though some public TCRs occurred in many donors. Per a prior analysis, the majority of TCR beta V segments were productive roughly 87% or roughly 30% of the time.

The sequence derives from a woman aged 40 to 50 in good health and CMV-seropositive. The material sequenced was PBMCs.

Here the CDR3 DNA reads TGTGCCAGCATCGCAAAAGGGGAGGTGCCAAGCGAGCAGTACTTC. This translates into CASIAKGEVPSEQYF. This rearrangement joins TRBV28 to TRBJ2-7, with D possibly being TRBD2 (6 bases). This CDR3 is built from 15 residues. The germline CDR1 and CDR2 sequences are MDHEN and SYDVKM. V was trimmed by 7 bases and J by 6 bases, leaving 22 bases between them.